The clone carrying this TCR beta chain was detected only a few times. Its antigen is not known. V was clipped by 5 bases and J by 4 bases; unmatched bases: 8. The CDR3 sequence is 14 residues long. This entry belongs to a study of T-cell reconstitution after alpha-beta-depleted transplantation in children. Study-wide results and caveats: Where some patients showed high TCRbeta diversity at day 60, it came from recipient T cells and thymic progenitors that had survived. Several hundred graft clones that had expanded were reportedly the source of alpha-beta T cells about two months after transplant.

Unique molecular identifiers were built into the TCRbeta library. TCRdb ran MiXCR on the PCR reads and lists one entry per CDR3 protein. Here the sample spans fewer than 1 million distinct CDR3 sequences, around 17% being singletons. The rearrangement links TRBV12-3 or TRBV12-4 to TRBJ2-7; 7 bases agree with TRBD1. This receptor was taken from a male patient under 18 who had a stem cell transplant for acute lymphoblastic leukemia, so the T cells may come from the graft donor. The specimen was PBMCs, mostly from graft donor cells, collected 360 days after TCRalphabeta/CD19-depleted stem cell transplant. The CDR3 loop is CASSAPGQVYEQYF. CDR3 DNA: TGTGCCAGCAGTGCCCCAGGACAGGTTTACGAGCAGTACTTC.